The 17 T cell receptor beta chains in this list originate from one sample, sequenced in a study of spatial heterogeneity in lung cancer. TCRdb analysed the 5' RACE reads with MiXCR anew, one entry per CDR3 protein. The sample consists of about 3,700 distinct CDR3 sequences, roughly 9.6% of them appearing once. Specified time point: sample taken at primary tumor resection. The sequencing here drew on normal lung tissue next to the tumor, taken at surgery. The source is a female donor with early-stage non-small cell lung cancer.

In its sample, this clonotype is large. The chain has TRBV29-1 and TRBJ1-1, with D possibly being TRBD1 (5 bases). V lost 4 bases to trimming and J lost 4 bases, with 13 bases between them. This CDR3 contains 13 residues. Germline CDR1 reads SQVTM; CDR2 reads ANQGSEA. CDR3 coding DNA: TGCAGCGTTGCCGGGGGTGGTGCCACTGAAGCTTTCTTT. It translates to CSVAGGGATEAFF.

By share, this clonotype counts as medium-sized. The CDR3 coding sequence is TGTGCCAGCAGCCCGGGGGGTCAAAAACTGTTTTTT. Translated: CASSPGGQKLFF. The chain is built from TRBV7-7 and TRBJ1-4; D may be TRBD1 (5 bases). CDR3 size: 12 residues. Trimming pared 5 bases from V and 9 bases from J, leaving 10 bases between. Germline V gene lookup returns CDR1 SSHAT and CDR2 FNYEAQ (reference sequence).

This clonotype is medium-sized (0.01 to 0.1%). The chain is built from TRBV7-7 and TRBJ2-1; TRBD2 agrees at 12 bases. After removal of 5 bases from V and 6 bases from J, the junction contained 5 bases not matched to a gene. Germline V gene data show CDR1 as SSHAT and CDR2 as FNYEAQ (reference sequence). The CDR3 is 15 amino acids. The CDR3 sequence is CASSPLAGGSNEQFF. CDR3 in DNA: TGTGCCAGCAGCCCACTAGCGGGGGGATCCAATGAGCAGTTCTTC.

This clonotype is categorized as medium-sized. The gene calls are TRBV3-1 and TRBJ2-1, with D possibly being TRBD1 (5 bases). Trimming took off 1 base at V and 8 bases at J, with 15 bases between the two ends. The CDR3 runs 15 residues. Germline V gene data show CDR1 as LGHDT and CDR2 as YNNKEL (reference sequence). CDR3 residues: CASSQGGLRSDEQFF. The DNA of the CDR3 is TGTGCCAGCAGCCAAGGGGGCCTACGTAGTGATGAGCAGTTCTTC.

This clonotype counts as medium-sized (0.01 to 0.1%). This chain joins TRBV29-1 and TRBJ2-5; the D gene is possibly TRBD2 (6 bases). This CDR3 comprises 13 residues. Trimming left V 5 bases short and J 5 bases short, with 15 bases between. CDR1 is SQVTM and CDR2 is ANQGSEA in the germline V gene. CDR3 bases: TGCAGCGTTCAAGGGCGGGGTTGGGAGACCCAGTACTTC. The encoded protein is CSVQGRGWETQYF.

This clonotype counts as large. The CDR3 DNA reads TGTGCCATCAAACCAACCGGGACAACATCGGGCTACACCTTC. This gives the protein CAIKPTGTTSGYTF. The chain has TRBV10-3 and TRBJ1-2; D possibly corresponds to TRBD1 (6 bases). Germline CDR1 ENHRY, CDR2 SYGVKD. The V and J ends lost 7 bases and 8 bases respectively, with 20 bases between them. The CDR3 sequence is 14 residues long.

This clonotype has a handful of counts. The chain uses TRBV5-5 and TRBJ2-3; D possibly corresponds to TRBD1 (6 bases). Germline V CDR1 and CDR2: SGHKS, YYEKEE (reference sequence). The CDR3 is 10 amino acids. V was trimmed by 7 bases and J by 10 bases, leaving 10 bases between them. CDR3 in DNA: TGTGCCAGCTCCCAGGGGCCGCAGTATTTT. Its protein product is CASSQGPQYF. Supplemented by reference TRBV5-5 and TRBJ2-3, the full variable domain reads DAGVTQSPTHLIKTRGQQVTLRCSPISGHKSVSWYQQVLGQGPQFIFQYYEKEERGRGNFPDRFSARQFPNYSSELNVNALLLGDSALYLCASSQGPQYFGPGTRLTVL.

This clonotype is categorized as medium-sized (0.01 to 0.1%). V gene TRBV19 combines with J gene TRBJ2-2; TRBD2 agrees at 12 bases. The germline CDR1 and CDR2 sequences are LNHDA and SQIVND (reference sequence). The V segment lost 11 bases and the J segment 3 bases; nucleotides outside the gene matches: 4. CDR3 size: 14 residues. CDR3 DNA sequence: TGTGCCGCACGACTAGCGGGAGACACCGGGGAGCTGTTTTTT. Translating it yields CAARLAGDTGELFF. Looking up the rest from reference TRBV19 and TRBJ2-2 gives the full variable domain: DGGITQSPKYLFRKEGQNVTLSCEQNLNHDAMYWYRQDPGQGLRLIYYSQIVNDFQKGDIAEGYSVSREKKESFPLTVTSAQKNPTAFYLCAARLAGDTGELFFGEGSRLTVL.

In this sample, this clonotype turned up a few times. This chain links TRBV2 with TRBJ1-1; tentatively, D is TRBD1 (5 bases). This CDR3 region has 14 residues. V lost 5 bases to trimming and J lost 1 base, with 11 bases between them. Germline CDR1 reads SNHLY; CDR2 reads FYNNEI. The CDR3 DNA follows: TGTGCCAGCAGTACCCAGACAGAGAACACTGAAGCTTTCTTT. Translation: CASSTQTENTEAFF. Using reference TRBV2 and TRBJ1-1 for the parts outside the CDR3, the full variable domain is EPEVTQTPSHQVTQMGQEVILRCVPISNHLYFYWYRQILGQKVEFLVSFYNNEISEKSEIFDDQFSVERPDGSNFTLKIRSTKLEDSAMYFCASSTQTENTEAFFGQGTRLTVV.

By share of the sample, this clonotype is medium-sized. V usage is TRBV6-1 and J usage is TRBJ1-5; TRBD1 is a possible D gene (5 bases). This CDR3 contains 15 residues. The germline gives CDR1 MNHNS, CDR2 SASEGT. Trimming removed 4 bases at V and 0 bases at J, with 10 bases between. The DNA for the CDR3 is TGTGCCAGCAGTGCATACAGGTTTAGCAATCAGCCCCAGCATTTT. Its protein is CASSAYRFSNQPQHF.

By share, this clonotype ranks as medium-sized (0.01 to 0.1%). The V and J genes are TRBV7-2 and TRBJ2-2; 7 nucleotides agree with TRBD2. Germline trimming cut 4 bases from V and 3 bases from J; bases unmatched to any gene: 5. CDR1 and CDR2 from the germline V gene are SGHTA and FQGNSA. The CDR3 is 15 residues long. CDR3 in DNA: TGTGCCAGCAGCTCCGGACTAGGCTACACCGGGGAGCTGTTTTTT. Protein product: CASSSGLGYTGELFF.

By share, this clonotype counts as medium-sized (0.01 to 0.1%). The V and J genes are TRBV18 and TRBJ1-1, with 7 positions matching TRBD1. Germline V lookup: CDR1 KGHSH, CDR2 LQKENI. CDR3 length equals 16 residues. Trimming at V came to 3 bases and at J to 3 bases, leaving 10 bases not matched to a gene. The CDR3 DNA reads as TGTGCCAGCTCACCGGCGGGACAGCCGAGGGACACTGAAGCTTTCTTT. Residues: CASSPAGQPRDTEAFF.

This clonotype is termed medium-sized. Here the CDR3 reads CASSLVTGAGETQYF. In DNA, the CDR3 is TGTGCCAGCAGCTTGGTCACCGGGGCTGGGGAGACCCAGTACTTC. The rearrangement links TRBV7-9 to TRBJ2-5; D assignment may be TRBD1 or TRBD2 (5 bases each). V dropped 3 bases and J dropped 5 bases, with 16 bases sitting between them. The germline CDR1 and CDR2 sequences are SEHNR and FQNEAQ (reference sequence). The length of the CDR3 is 15 residues.

This clonotype came up a few times. This chain uses TRBV12-3 or TRBV12-4 with TRBJ2-7; unclear D gene. V was pared by 3 bases and J by 3 bases, with 9 bases between. The CDR3 has 13 amino acids. CDR3 bases: TGTGCCAGCAGTTTCCCCCCAGGCTACGAGCAGTACTTC. Protein sequence: CASSFPPGYEQYF.

In its sample, this clonotype is medium-sized (0.01 to 0.1%). V gene TRBV12-3 or TRBV12-4 combines with J gene TRBJ1-1; tentatively, D is TRBD1 (6 bases). CDR3 length: 15 residues. The V gene lost 6 bases and the J gene lost 7 bases, with 21 bases spanning the gap. As DNA, the CDR3 is TGTGCCAGCAGCCTGAGGGGGGGCCGTGGTCGTGAAGCTTTCTTT. Protein sequence: CASSLRGGRGREAFF.

This clonotype has ten or more counts. This chain links TRBV9 with TRBJ2-7, with a weak D call TRBD1 (5 bases). The CDR3 sequence is 16 residues long. Germline values: CDR1 SGDLS, CDR2 YYNGEE. V dropped 3 bases and J dropped 1 base, with 17 bases sitting between them. The CDR3 sequence: CASSAGRMTASYEQYF. CDR3 bases: TGTGCCAGCAGCGCAGGGCGGATGACGGCTTCCTACGAGCAGTACTTC.

The sample holds a few counts of this clonotype. The chain uses TRBV29-1 and TRBJ1-2; D remains unclear. Trimming shortened V by 6 bases and J by 7 bases, and 15 bases separated the two germline ends. Germline values: CDR1 SQVTM, CDR2 ANQGSEA. The CDR3 extends over 12 amino acids. CDR3 DNA sequence: TGCAGCGTCCCCATACCTCCGGCTGGCTACACCTTC. Amino acids: CSVPIPPAGYTF.